Below are 26 T cell receptor beta chains sequenced from a single sample in a study of lymphopenia after photon versus proton radiotherapy. The method was immunoSEQ multiplex PCR; TCRdb's version includes in-frame clones alone and lacks a portion of them. This table holds some 70,000 clones, 80% to 90% found once. This specimen consisted of peripheral blood, obtained from a patient treated with proton-based radiotherapy. The receptors originated from an elderly man with esophageal cancer.

The chain uses TRBV2 and TRBJ2-2, with 7 bases fitting TRBD2. Germline lookup yields CDR1 SNHLY and CDR2 FYNNEI. CDR3 length: 15 residues. Trimming removed 5 bases from V and 0 bases from J; junction bases left unmatched: 3. The CDR3 nucleotides are TGTGCCAGCAGTCGGGACTACCCGAACACCGGGGAGCTGTTTTTT. Its protein is CASSRDYPNTGELFF.

This sequence joins TRBV30 and TRBJ2-1, with 8 bases fitting TRBD2. This CDR3 is built from 13 residues. The V gene's germline CDR1 is GTSNPN and CDR2 SVGIG (reference sequence). The CDR3 loop reads CAADGGGFNEQFF. The CDR3 DNA is TGTGCGGCGGACGGGGGGGGCTTCAATGAGCAGTTCTTC.

The J gene is TRBJ2-1, the V gene TRBV7-2; 7 nucleotides agree with TRBD2. Germline CDR1 is SGHTA and CDR2 is FQGNSA. The CDR3 covers 14 residues. V shed 4 bases, J shed 1 base, and the junction held 1 base outside the gene matches. CDR3 coding DNA: TGTGCCAGCAGCTGGGGGGGTTCCTACAATGAGCAGTTCTTC. Translated: CASSWGGSYNEQFF.

The gene calls are TRBV11-2 and TRBJ2-1; 9 positions agree with TRBD2. CDR1 is SGHAT, CDR2 FQNNGV, per germline. With 5 bases clipped from V and 2 bases from J, the junction kept 7 bases outside the gene matches. The CDR3 sequence is 16 residues long. As DNA, the CDR3 is TGTGCCAGCAGCCCATTAGCGGGGGCTCCCTACAATGAGCAGTTCTTC. Translation gives CASSPLAGAPYNEQFF.

The gene calls are TRBV12-5 and TRBJ1-5; D not resolved. Germline lookup yields CDR1 LGHNT and CDR2 FRNRAP. This CDR3 has 17 residues. With 4 bases removed from V and 1 base from J, the gap between germline ends came to 17 bases. The CDR3 is CASGSKTTGESNQPQHF. The CDR3 coding sequence is TGTGCTAGTGGTTCGAAGACCACCGGTGAGAGCAATCAGCCCCAGCATTTT.

In DNA form, the CDR3 reads TGCAGTGTCCCGGGGCCCCAATTTCAGTACTTC. Translating it yields CSVPGPQFQYF. This chain connects TRBV20-1 to TRBJ2-4; perhaps D is TRBD1 or TRBD2 (5 bases each). The CDR3 consists of 11 residues. Germline CDR1 reads DFQATT; CDR2 reads SNEGSKA (reference sequence). Trimming cost V 7 bases and J 11 bases, with 15 bases left between them.

The V and J genes are TRBV27 and TRBJ1-3, with a weak D call TRBD1 (5 bases). This CDR3 comprises 13 residues. V was shortened by 5 bases and J by 8 bases, with 13 bases between the two germline ends. Germline assignment: CDR1 MNHEY and CDR2 SMNVEV (reference sequence). In DNA form, the CDR3 reads TGTGCCAGCAGTCGCAGGGTCGCTGACACCATATATTTT. It is translated as CASSRRVADTIYF.

The chain has TRBV7-3 and TRBJ1-6; D ambiguous. The CDR3 spans 14 residues. Looked up from germline, CDR1 is SGHTA and CDR2 is FQGTGA. The V gene lost 3 bases and the J gene lost 10 bases, with 13 bases spanning the gap. Written as DNA, the CDR3 is TGTGCCAGCAGCTTCGCAGAGCCCAACTCACCCCTCCACTTT. It specifies CASSFAEPNSPLHF.

V is TRBV6-6 and J is TRBJ2-1; 12 bases are shared with TRBD2. This CDR3 region has 15 residues. V dropped 0 bases and J dropped 10; count of bases not matched to a gene: 4. Germline CDR1 is MNHNY and CDR2 is SVGAGI (reference sequence). Written as DNA, the CDR3 is TGTGCCAGCAGTTACTCCCTAGCGGGAGGGTACGAGCAGTTCTTC. This sequence encodes CASSYSLAGGYEQFF.

V is TRBV5-8 and J is TRBJ2-2; D is unclear. Germline CDR1 is SGHTS and CDR2 is YDEGEE. This CDR3 comprises 12 residues. Trimming shortened V by 0 bases and J by 7 bases, and 4 bases separated the two germline ends. CDR3 region: CASSLDFGELFF. In nucleotides, the CDR3 is TGTGCCAGCAGCTTGGATTTCGGGGAGCTGTTTTTT. The full variable domain, rest sourced from reference TRBV5-8 and TRBJ2-2, is EAGVTQSPTHLIKTRGQQATLRCSPISGHTSVYWYQQALGLGLQFLLWYDEGEERNRGNFPPRFSGRQFPNYSSELNVNALELEDSALYLCASSLDFGELFFGEGSRLTVL.

The chain combines TRBV30 with TRBJ1-2; 7 bases align to TRBD1. CDR3 length: 12 amino acids. CDR1 GTSNPN and CDR2 SVGIG come from the germline V gene (reference sequence). J lost 5 bases, V lost 3 bases, and 3 bases had no gene match. The CDR3 region has the DNA TGTGCCTGGAGCCCGGGACAGTATGGCTACACCTTC. This codes for CAWSPGQYGYTF.

The chain uses TRBV7-2 and TRBJ2-5, with a tentative D call TRBD2 (7 bases). The J call may be in error: the DNA end matches TRBJ2-7 better. The CDR3 runs to 14 residues. Germline V gene sequence: CDR1 SGHTA, CDR2 FQGNSA. This chain's CDR3 is CASSPMGGPYEQYF. The CDR3 bases are TGTGCCAGCAGCCCCATGGGGGGGCCATACGAGCAGTACTTC.

The chain joins TRBV5-8 to TRBJ2-5; D is ambiguous. V lost 4 bases and J 4 bases, leaving 11 bases between the germline ends. CDR3 length: 13 residues. Germline lookup yields CDR1 SGHTS and CDR2 YDEGEE. DNA of the CDR3: TGTGCCAGCAGCGGGTCAAGGCGAGAGACCCAGTACTTC. Its protein product is CASSGSRRETQYF.

The chain is built from TRBV5-5 and TRBJ1-2, with D maybe TRBD1 (5 bases). The V end was cut by 4 bases, the J end by 5 bases, with 18 bases between. This CDR3 has 15 residues. Germline V gives CDR1 SGHKS, CDR2 YYEKEE (reference sequence). Here the CDR3 reads CASSEFDRPRYGYTF. The DNA for the CDR3 is TGTGCCAGCAGCGAGTTTGACAGACCCCGATATGGCTACACCTTC.

The chain combines TRBV19 with TRBJ2-6; the D is unclear. The germline CDR1 and CDR2 sequences are LNHDA and SQIVND (reference sequence). The V end was cut by 3 bases, the J end by 0 bases, with 9 bases between. The CDR3 is 16 amino acids. For the CDR3, the DNA is TGTGCCAGTAGTATCTGGCAGAGCTCTGGGGCCAACGTCCTGACTTTC. Translation gives CASSIWQSSGANVLTF.

The rearrangement uses TRBV6-6 and TRBJ2-5, with unresolved D. The V and J ends lost 7 bases and 1 base respectively, with 7 bases between them. The CDR3 is 12 residues long. The germline V gene encodes CDR1 MNHNY and CDR2 SVGAGI (reference sequence). As DNA, the CDR3 is TGTGCCAGCAACGCCGGCCAAGAGACCCAGTACTTC. This sequence encodes CASNAGQETQYF.

The CDR3 nucleotides read TGTGCCAGCAGCTTACAGGGGGCGAGCTATGGCTACACCTTC. Its translation: CASSLQGASYGYTF. The genes are TRBV7-2 and TRBJ1-2; 8 nucleotides agree with TRBD1. The trim removed 2 bases at V and 4 bases at J, leaving 3 bases unmatched. This CDR3 has 14 residues. Germline CDR1 SGHTA, CDR2 FQGNSA.

The chain employs TRBV6-1 and TRBJ2-2; tentatively, D is TRBD1 (5 bases). Germline V gives CDR1 MNHNS, CDR2 SASEGT. The V and J ends lost 6 bases and 7 bases respectively, with 18 bases between them. The CDR3 runs to 15 residues. CDR3 nucleotides: TGTGCCAGCAGGCCAAGGGGTCGATGGGGCGGGGAGCTGTTTTTT. This translates into CASRPRGRWGGELFF.

This chain's CDR3 is CAWDPLRGGSYEQYF. CDR3 in DNA: TGTGCCTGGGACCCTCTAAGGGGGGGCTCCTACGAGCAGTACTTC. This chain joins TRBV30 and TRBJ2-5; D is possibly TRBD2 (7 bases). The DNA end favors TRBJ2-7, so the J call may be wrong. This CDR3 is 15 amino acids long. CDR1 and CDR2 (germline): GTSNPN, SVGIG (reference sequence).

A note on this clone: A junction boundary mismatches the germline segment, possibly from a read error. V gene TRBV6-6 combines with J gene TRBJ1-2, with 7 bases matching TRBD1. This CDR3 has 11 residues. Germline-derived CDR1 and CDR2 are MNHNY and SVGAGI (reference sequence). The CDR3 reads CASSTTGTVRF. The CDR3 DNA reads as TGTGCCAGCAGTACCACCGGGACAGTCAGGTTC.

This rearrangement joins TRBV5-1 to TRBJ2-5, with 12 bases fitting TRBD2. This CDR3 has 18 amino acids. V gave up 1 base and J gave up 2 bases; unmatched junction bases: 9. Germline CDR1 is SGHRS and CDR2 is YFSETQ. The CDR3 here is CASSLQASGRAGQETQYF. CDR3 DNA: TGCGCCAGCAGCTTGCAAGCTAGCGGGAGGGCCGGGCAAGAGACCCAGTACTTC.

This sequence joins TRBV25-1 and TRBJ2-7; 7 bases line up with TRBD2. The CDR3 runs 15 residues. The ends lost 5 bases at V and 2 bases at J; junction bases unmatched: 9. CDR1 is MGHDK and CDR2 is SYGVNS in the germline V gene. CDR3 in DNA: TGTGCCAGCAGTTCCCGTAGTCGGGGGGCCTACGAGCAGTACTTC. Its protein product is CASSSRSRGAYEQYF.

V gene TRBV19 combines with J gene TRBJ2-1, with 14 positions matching TRBD2. CDR1 is LNHDA, CDR2 SQIVND, per germline (reference sequence). The length of the CDR3 is 17 residues. The V segment lost 6 bases and the J segment 4 bases; nucleotides outside the gene matches: 8. Written as DNA, the CDR3 is TGTGCCAGTAGAACCCGACTAGCGGGGGGGCTATACAATGAGCAGTTCTTC. As protein: CASRTRLAGGLYNEQFF.

The chain is built from TRBV5-1 and TRBJ2-2; D is possibly TRBD1 (6 bases). Germline values: CDR1 SGHRS, CDR2 YFSETQ. Trimming pared 2 bases from V and 3 bases from J, leaving 14 bases between. This CDR3 is built from 16 residues. The CDR3 DNA follows: TGCGCCAGCAGCTTAGGACAGAGGGCGTACACCGGGGAGCTGTTTTTT. This encodes CASSLGQRAYTGELFF.

In its sample, this clone was seen a few times. V is TRBV5-6 and J is TRBJ2-5, with D unclear. From germline, CDR1 is SGHDT and CDR2 YYEEEE. This CDR3 region has 13 residues. V was clipped by 0 bases and J by 1 base, with 4 bases between them. CDR3 sequence (DNA): TGTGCCAGCAGCTTGGACTTCCAAGAGACCCAGTACTTC. It translates to CASSLDFQETQYF.

The J gene is TRBJ2-5, the V gene TRBV5-1; possible D gene TRBD1, 6 bases. The CDR3 runs 14 residues. Germline lookup yields CDR1 SGHRS and CDR2 YFSETQ. Trimming removed 4 bases from V and 3 bases from J, with 13 bases in between. CDR3: CASSRPGQKETQYF. CDR3 DNA: TGCGCCAGCAGCCGTCCGGGACAAAAAGAGACCCAGTACTTC.